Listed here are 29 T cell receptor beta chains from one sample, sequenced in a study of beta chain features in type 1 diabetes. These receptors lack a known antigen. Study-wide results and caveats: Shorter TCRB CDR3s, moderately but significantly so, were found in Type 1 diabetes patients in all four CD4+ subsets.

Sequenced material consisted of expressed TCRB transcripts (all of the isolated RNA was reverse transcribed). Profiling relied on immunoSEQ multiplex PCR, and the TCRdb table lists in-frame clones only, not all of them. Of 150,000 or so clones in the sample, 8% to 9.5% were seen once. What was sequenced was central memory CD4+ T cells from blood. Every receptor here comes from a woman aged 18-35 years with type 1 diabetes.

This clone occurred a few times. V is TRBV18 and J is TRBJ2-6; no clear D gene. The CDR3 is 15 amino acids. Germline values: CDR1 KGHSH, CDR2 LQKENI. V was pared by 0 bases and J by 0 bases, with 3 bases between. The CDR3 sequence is CASSPPSSGANVLTF. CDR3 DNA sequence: TGTGCCAGCTCACCACCGAGCTCTGGGGCCAACGTCCTGACTTTC. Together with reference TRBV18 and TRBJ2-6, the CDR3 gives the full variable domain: NAGVMQNPRHLVRRRGQEARLRCSPMKGHSHVYWYRQLPEEGLKFMVYLQKENIIDESGMPKERFSAEFPKEGPSILRIQQVVRGDSAAYFCASSPPSSGANVLTFGAGSRLTVL.

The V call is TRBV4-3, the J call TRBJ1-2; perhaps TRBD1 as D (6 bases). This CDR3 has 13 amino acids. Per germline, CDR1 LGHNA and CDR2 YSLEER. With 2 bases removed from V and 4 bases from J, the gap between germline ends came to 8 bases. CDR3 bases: TGCGCCAGCAGCCAAAAACAGGGCTATGGCTACACCTTC. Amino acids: CASSQKQGYGYTF.

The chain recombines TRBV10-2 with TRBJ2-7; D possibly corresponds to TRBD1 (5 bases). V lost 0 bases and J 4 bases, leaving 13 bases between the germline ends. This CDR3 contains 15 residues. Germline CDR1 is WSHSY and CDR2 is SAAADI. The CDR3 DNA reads TGCGCCAGCAGTGAGTCGGGGCAGGTGGGATACGAGCAGTACTTC. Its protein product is CASSESGQVGYEQYF.

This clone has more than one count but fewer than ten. The CDR3 spells CASSRTTGKIQYF. Here the CDR3 DNA reads TGTGCCAGTAGTAGGACGACAGGGAAAATTCAGTACTTC. The chain links TRBV19 to TRBJ2-4; 7 bases line up with TRBD1. Germline-derived CDR1 and CDR2 are LNHDA and SQIVND (reference sequence). The CDR3 is made up of 13 amino acids. Losses at the gene ends were 4 bases for V and 10 bases for J; bases not matched to a gene: 7.

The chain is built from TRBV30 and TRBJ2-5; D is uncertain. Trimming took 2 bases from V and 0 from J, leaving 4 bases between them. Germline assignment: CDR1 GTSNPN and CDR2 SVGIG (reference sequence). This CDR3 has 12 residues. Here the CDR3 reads CAWSIDQETQYF. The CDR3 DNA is TGTGCCTGGAGTATAGACCAAGAGACCCAGTACTTC.

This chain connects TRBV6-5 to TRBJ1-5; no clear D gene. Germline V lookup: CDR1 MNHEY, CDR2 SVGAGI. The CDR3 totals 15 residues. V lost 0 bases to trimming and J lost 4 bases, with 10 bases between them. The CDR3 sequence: CASSYSRAPNQPQHF. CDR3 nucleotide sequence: TGTGCCAGCAGTTACTCGCGGGCACCAAATCAGCCCCAGCATTTT.

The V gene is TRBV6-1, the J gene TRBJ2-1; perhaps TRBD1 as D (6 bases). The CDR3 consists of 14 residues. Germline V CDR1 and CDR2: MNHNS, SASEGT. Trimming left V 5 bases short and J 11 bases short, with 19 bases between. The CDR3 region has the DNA TGTGCCAGCAGTCCACAGGGCCGGGGTGGGAAGCAGTTCTTC. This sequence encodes CASSPQGRGGKQFF.

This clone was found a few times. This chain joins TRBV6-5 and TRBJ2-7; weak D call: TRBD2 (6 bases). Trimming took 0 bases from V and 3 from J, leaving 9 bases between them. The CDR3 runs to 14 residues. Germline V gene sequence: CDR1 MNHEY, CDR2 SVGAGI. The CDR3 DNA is TGTGCCAGCAGTTACTCGAGCGGGCTCTACGAGCAGTACTTC. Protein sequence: CASSYSSGLYEQYF.

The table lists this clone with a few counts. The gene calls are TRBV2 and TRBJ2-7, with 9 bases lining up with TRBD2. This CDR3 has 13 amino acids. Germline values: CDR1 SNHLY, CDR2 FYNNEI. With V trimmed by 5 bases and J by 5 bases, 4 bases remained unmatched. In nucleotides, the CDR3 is TGTGCCAGCAGTCGACTAGCGGACAACGAGCAGTACTTC. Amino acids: CASSRLADNEQYF.

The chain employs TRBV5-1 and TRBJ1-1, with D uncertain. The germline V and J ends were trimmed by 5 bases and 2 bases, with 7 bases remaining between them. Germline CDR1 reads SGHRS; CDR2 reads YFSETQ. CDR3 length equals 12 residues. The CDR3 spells CASRLQNTEAFF. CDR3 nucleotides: TGCGCCAGCAGATTACAAAACACTGAAGCTTTCTTT.

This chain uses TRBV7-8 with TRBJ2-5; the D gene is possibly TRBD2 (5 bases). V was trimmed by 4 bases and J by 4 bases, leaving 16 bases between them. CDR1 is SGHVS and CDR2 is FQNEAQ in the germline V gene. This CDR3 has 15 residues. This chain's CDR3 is CASSWGVSPGETQYF. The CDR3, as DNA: TGTGCCAGCAGCTGGGGAGTCTCGCCTGGAGAGACCCAGTACTTC.

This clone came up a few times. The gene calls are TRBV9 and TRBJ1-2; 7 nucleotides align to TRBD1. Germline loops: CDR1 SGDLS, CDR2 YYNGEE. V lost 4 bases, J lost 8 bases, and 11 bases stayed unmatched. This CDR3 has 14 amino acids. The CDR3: CASSLGETGRGYTF. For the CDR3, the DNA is TGTGCCAGCAGCTTAGGCGAGACAGGGAGAGGCTACACCTTC.

The CDR3 sequence: CASSFIAGNNEQFF. Written as DNA, the CDR3 is TGTGCCAGCAGCTTTATAGCGGGGAACAATGAGCAGTTCTTC. This sequence joins TRBV7-2 and TRBJ2-1; 8 nucleotides line up with TRBD2. The CDR3 has 14 amino acids. Germline V gives CDR1 SGHTA, CDR2 FQGNSA. The V segment lost 3 bases and the J segment 5 bases; nucleotides outside the gene matches: 3.

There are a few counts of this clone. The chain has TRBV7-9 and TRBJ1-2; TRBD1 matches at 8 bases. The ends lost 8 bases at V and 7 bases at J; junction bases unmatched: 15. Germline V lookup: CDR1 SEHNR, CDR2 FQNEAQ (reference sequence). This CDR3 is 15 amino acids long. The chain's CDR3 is CASLPRTGRRGGYTF. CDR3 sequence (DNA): TGTGCCAGCCTGCCGAGGACAGGGAGGAGAGGTGGCTACACCTTC.

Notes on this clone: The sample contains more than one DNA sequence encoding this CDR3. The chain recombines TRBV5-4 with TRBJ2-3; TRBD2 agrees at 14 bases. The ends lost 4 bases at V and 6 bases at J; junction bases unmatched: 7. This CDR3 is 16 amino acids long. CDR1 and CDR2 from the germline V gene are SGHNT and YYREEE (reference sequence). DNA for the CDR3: TGTGCCAGCAGCGCCGGACTAGCGGGAGGTTCTGATACGCAGTATTTT. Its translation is CASSAGLAGGSDTQYF.

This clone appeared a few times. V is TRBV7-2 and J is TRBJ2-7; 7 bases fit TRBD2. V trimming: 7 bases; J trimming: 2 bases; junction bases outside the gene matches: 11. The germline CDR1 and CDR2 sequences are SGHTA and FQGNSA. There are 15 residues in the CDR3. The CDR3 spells CASTSGGGRPYEQYF. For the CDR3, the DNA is TGTGCCAGCACCTCTGGGGGAGGGCGGCCCTACGAGCAGTACTTC.

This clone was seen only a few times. CDR3: CASSKTGNTEAFF. The CDR3, as DNA: TGTGCCAGTAGTAAAACAGGGAACACTGAAGCTTTCTTT. The rearrangement joins TRBV19 to TRBJ1-1, with D tentatively TRBD1 (5 bases). The V gene's germline CDR1 is LNHDA and CDR2 SQIVND (reference sequence). The V end lost 4 bases, the J end lost 1 base, and 7 bases lay between the germline ends. This CDR3 comprises 13 residues.

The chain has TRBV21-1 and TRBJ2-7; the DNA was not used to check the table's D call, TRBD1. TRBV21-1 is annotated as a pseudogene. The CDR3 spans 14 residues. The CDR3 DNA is TGTGCCATCATCTACATCTGGGGCCCCTACGAGCAGTACTTC. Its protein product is CAIIYIWGPYEQYF.

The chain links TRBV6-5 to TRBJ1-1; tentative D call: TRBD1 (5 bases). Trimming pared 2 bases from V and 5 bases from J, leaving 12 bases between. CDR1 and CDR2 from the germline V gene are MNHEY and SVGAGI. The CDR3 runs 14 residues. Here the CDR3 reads CASSYRRGQTEAFF. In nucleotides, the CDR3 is TGTGCCAGCAGTTACCGGCGGGGCCAAACTGAAGCTTTCTTT.

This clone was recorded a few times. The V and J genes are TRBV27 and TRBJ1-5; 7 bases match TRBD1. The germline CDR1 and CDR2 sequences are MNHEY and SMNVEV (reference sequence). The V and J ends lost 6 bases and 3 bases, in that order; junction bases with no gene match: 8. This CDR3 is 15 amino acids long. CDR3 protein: CASRPGQLINQPQHF. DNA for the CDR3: TGTGCCAGCAGACCGGGACAGCTAATCAATCAGCCCCAGCATTTT.

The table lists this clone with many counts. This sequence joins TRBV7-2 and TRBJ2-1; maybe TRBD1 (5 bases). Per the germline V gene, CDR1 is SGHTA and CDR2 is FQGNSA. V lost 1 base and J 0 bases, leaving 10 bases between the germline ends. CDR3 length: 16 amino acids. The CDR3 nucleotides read TGTGCCAGCAGCTTAGTTCAGGGCGGCTCCTACAATGAGCAGTTCTTC. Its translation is CASSLVQGGSYNEQFF. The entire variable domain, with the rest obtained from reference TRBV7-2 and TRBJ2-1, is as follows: GAGVSQSPSNKVTEKGKDVELRCDPISGHTALYWYRQSLGQGLEFLIYFQGNSAPDKSGLPSDRFSAERTGGSVSTLTIQRTQQEDSAVYLCASSLVQGGSYNEQFFGPGTRLTVL.

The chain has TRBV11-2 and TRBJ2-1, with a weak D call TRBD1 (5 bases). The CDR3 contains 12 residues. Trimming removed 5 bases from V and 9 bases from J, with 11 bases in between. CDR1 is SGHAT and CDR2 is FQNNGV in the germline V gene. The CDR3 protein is CASSDGHAEQFF. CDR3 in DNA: TGTGCCAGCAGCGACGGACATGCTGAGCAGTTCTTC.

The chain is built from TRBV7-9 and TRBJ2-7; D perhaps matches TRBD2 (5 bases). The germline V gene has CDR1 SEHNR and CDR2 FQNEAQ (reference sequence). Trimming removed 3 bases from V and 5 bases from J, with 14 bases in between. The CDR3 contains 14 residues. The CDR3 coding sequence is TGTGCCAGCAGCTTGAGTACCTCGGGAAACGAGCAGTACTTC. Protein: CASSLSTSGNEQYF.

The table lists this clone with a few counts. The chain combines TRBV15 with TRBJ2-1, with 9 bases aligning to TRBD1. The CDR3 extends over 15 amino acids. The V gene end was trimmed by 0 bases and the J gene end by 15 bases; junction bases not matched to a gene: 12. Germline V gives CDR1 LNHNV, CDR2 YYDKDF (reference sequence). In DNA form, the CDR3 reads TGTGCCACCAGCAGAGAAGGCGGGGTGAGGACAGGGGTGTTCTTC. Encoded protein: CATSREGGVRTGVFF.

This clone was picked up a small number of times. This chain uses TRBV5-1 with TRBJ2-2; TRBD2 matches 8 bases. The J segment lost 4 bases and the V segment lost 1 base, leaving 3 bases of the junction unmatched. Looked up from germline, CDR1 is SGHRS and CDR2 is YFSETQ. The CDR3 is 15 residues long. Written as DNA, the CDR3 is TGCGCCAGCAGCTTGTGGCTAGCGGGCACCGGGGAGCTGTTTTTT. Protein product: CASSLWLAGTGELFF.

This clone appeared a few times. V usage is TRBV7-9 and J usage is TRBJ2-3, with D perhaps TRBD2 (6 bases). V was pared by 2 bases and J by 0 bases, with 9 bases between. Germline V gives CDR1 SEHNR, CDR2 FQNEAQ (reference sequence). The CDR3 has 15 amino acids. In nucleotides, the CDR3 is TGTGCCAGCAGCTTAATAGCGGCCAGCACAGATACGCAGTATTTT. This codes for CASSLIAASTDTQYF.

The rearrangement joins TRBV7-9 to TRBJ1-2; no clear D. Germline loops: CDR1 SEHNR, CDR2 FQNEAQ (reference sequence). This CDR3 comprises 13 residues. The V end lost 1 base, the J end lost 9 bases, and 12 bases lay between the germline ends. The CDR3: CASSLEAGRSYTF. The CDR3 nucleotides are TGTGCCAGCAGCTTAGAGGCAGGAAGAAGCTACACCTTC.

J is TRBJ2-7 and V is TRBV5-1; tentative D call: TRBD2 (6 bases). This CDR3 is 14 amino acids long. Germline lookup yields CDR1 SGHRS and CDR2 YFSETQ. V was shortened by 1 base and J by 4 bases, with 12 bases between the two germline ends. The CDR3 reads CASSLSGPEYEQYF. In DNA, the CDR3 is TGCGCCAGCAGCTTGAGCGGGCCAGAATACGAGCAGTACTTC. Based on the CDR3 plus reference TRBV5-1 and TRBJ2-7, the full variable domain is KAGVTQTPRYLIKTRGQQVTLSCSPISGHRSVSWYQQTPGQGLQFLFEYFSETQRNKGNFPGRFSGRQFSNSRSEMNVSTLELGDSALYLCASSLSGPEYEQYFGPGTRLTVT.

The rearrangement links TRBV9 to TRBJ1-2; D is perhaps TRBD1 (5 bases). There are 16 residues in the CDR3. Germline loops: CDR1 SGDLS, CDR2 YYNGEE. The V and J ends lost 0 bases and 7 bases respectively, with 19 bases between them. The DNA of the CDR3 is TGTGCCAGCAGCGTAGCTCAACAGGTCCCATCGGGTGGCTACACCTTC. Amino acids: CASSVAQQVPSGGYTF.